A single sample gave rise to the 21 T cell receptor beta chains below, sequenced in a study of T cell responses to AZD1222 COVID-19 vaccine. The data were produced by immunoSEQ multiplex PCR, yet TCRdb's version contains in-frame clones alone and is incomplete. This table has 200,000 or so clones, approximately 92% appearing once. The sequencing used peripheral blood, collected on day 0 of AZD1222 vaccination. The receptor source for this set is an adult in good health.

The count of this clone is one. V gene TRBV5-1 combines with J gene TRBJ1-1, with unresolved D. CDR1 and CDR2 (germline): SGHRS, YFSETQ. V lost 4 bases and J lost 5, with 18 bases in between. CDR3 length: 15 residues. The CDR3 DNA sequence: TGCGCCAGCAGCACTGGAGGAGGGAGGCGGACTGAAGCTTTCTTT. It translates to CASSTGGGRRTEAFF.

This chain joins TRBV11-2 and TRBJ1-2; D is ambiguous. Trimming took off 4 bases at V and 4 bases at J, with 10 bases between the two ends. Per the germline V gene, CDR1 is SGHAT and CDR2 is FQNNGV. This CDR3 region has 13 residues. CDR3 protein: CASSSDTVYGYTF. DNA of the CDR3: TGTGCCAGCAGCTCCGACACTGTCTATGGCTACACCTTC.

The rearrangement uses TRBV19 and TRBJ1-1; D unresolved. This CDR3 is 14 amino acids long. Germline V CDR1 and CDR2: LNHDA, SQIVND (reference sequence). Trimming removed 6 bases at V and 1 base at J, with 12 bases between. This CDR3 reads CASSFDVSNTEAFF. CDR3 sequence (DNA): TGTGCCAGTAGCTTCGATGTCTCGAACACTGAAGCTTTCTTT.

The V gene is TRBV4-3, the J gene TRBJ2-2, with D uncertain. Trimming shortened V by 4 bases and J by 0 bases, and 9 bases separated the two germline ends. This CDR3 comprises 15 residues. In germline, CDR1 is LGHNA, CDR2 YSLEER. In DNA, the CDR3 is TGCGCCAGCAGCCTGGTGGGGACGAACACCGGGGAGCTGTTTTTT. Translation gives CASSLVGTNTGELFF.

This rearrangement joins TRBV11-3 to TRBJ2-5; D perhaps matches TRBD2 (5 bases). Germline V gene sequence: CDR1 SGHNT, CDR2 YENEEA. CDR3 length: 15 residues. V was clipped by 0 bases and J by 1 base, with 9 bases between them. CDR3 in amino acids: CASSLDRGPQETQYF. Here the CDR3 DNA reads TGTGCCAGCAGCTTAGATCGGGGTCCCCAAGAGACCCAGTACTTC.

The rearrangement uses TRBV28 and TRBJ1-2; 8 bases match TRBD1. V trimming: 3 bases; J trimming: 7 bases; junction bases outside the gene matches: 7. Germline V CDR1 and CDR2: MDHEN, SYDVKM. This CDR3 is built from 14 residues. In DNA, the CDR3 is TGTGCCAGCAGTTTTGTGGACAGGGAATTTGGCTACACCTTC. This sequence encodes CASSFVDREFGYTF.

This chain uses TRBV2 with TRBJ1-1; D gene unclear. CDR3 length: 15 amino acids. From germline, CDR1 is SNHLY and CDR2 FYNNEI. V lost 2 bases to trimming and J lost 3 bases, with 13 bases between them. The CDR3 reads CASSEQASGDTEAFF. As DNA, the CDR3 is TGTGCCAGCAGTGAACAGGCTTCCGGGGACACTGAAGCTTTCTTT.

This sequence joins TRBV7-6 and TRBJ2-5; D unclear. Germline V gene data show CDR1 as SGHVS and CDR2 as FNYEAQ. This CDR3 comprises 12 residues. Deletions cut 5 bases from V and 3 bases from J, with 7 bases between. This CDR3 is CASSRTEETQYF. For the CDR3, the DNA is TGTGCCAGCAGCCGGACCGAAGAGACCCAGTACTTC.

The chain recombines TRBV14 with TRBJ2-7; D not resolved. V was pared by 3 bases and J by 4 bases, with 10 bases between. Germline-derived CDR1 and CDR2 are SGHDN and FVKESK. This CDR3 has 13 residues. The CDR3 protein is CASSQIWGYEQYF. The DNA of the CDR3 is TGTGCCAGCAGCCAGATATGGGGTTACGAGCAGTACTTC.

The rearrangement joins TRBV19 to TRBJ1-3, with 7 bases identical to TRBD1. V shed 4 bases and J 2 bases; nucleotides not matched to a gene: 2. The CDR3 totals 14 residues. Germline V gene sequence: CDR1 LNHDA, CDR2 SQIVND (reference sequence). CDR3 sequence: CASSTQGAGNTIYF. The CDR3 DNA follows: TGTGCCAGTAGTACCCAGGGGGCTGGAAACACCATATATTTT.

The chain uses TRBV6-4 and TRBJ1-1; D remains ambiguous. Germline lookup yields CDR1 MRHNA and CDR2 SNTAGT. This CDR3 spans 13 amino acids. Trimming pared 8 bases from V and 5 bases from J, leaving 15 bases between. Here the CDR3 reads CASSWTRETEAFF. Here the CDR3 DNA reads TGTGCCAGCTCTTGGACCCGAGAAACTGAAGCTTTCTTT.

This chain links TRBV5-4 with TRBJ1-1; 7 nucleotides agree with TRBD1. The CDR3 has 15 residues. Germline V gene data show CDR1 as SGHNT and CDR2 as YYREEE (reference sequence). J lost 3 bases, V lost 4 bases, and 9 bases had no gene match. The CDR3 DNA sequence: TGTGCCAGCAGCAACCCGGGACAGTTGTACACTGAAGCTTTCTTT. Translating gives CASSNPGQLYTEAFF.

V usage is TRBV5-5 and J usage is TRBJ2-1, with D possibly matching TRBD2 (5 bases). The germline CDR1 and CDR2 sequences are SGHKS and YYEKEE (reference sequence). The CDR3 runs to 15 residues. Trimming cost V 2 bases and J 0 bases, with 9 bases left between them. The CDR3 protein is CASSFWRSSYNEQFF. CDR3 nucleotides: TGTGCCAGCAGCTTTTGGAGGAGCTCCTACAATGAGCAGTTCTTC.

The V call is TRBV5-6, the J call TRBJ2-1; TRBD1 might be the D (6 bases). There are 15 residues in the CDR3. CDR1 is SGHDT and CDR2 is YYEEEE in the germline V gene. Trimming cost V 4 bases and J 8 bases, with 19 bases left between them. The CDR3 DNA reads as TGTGCCAGCAGCGACTCAGGGGCCCCTGCCGATGAGCAGTTCTTC. Its translation: CASSDSGAPADEQFF. Based on the CDR3 plus reference TRBV5-6 and TRBJ2-1, the full variable domain is DAGVTQSPTHLIKTRGQQVTLRCSPKSGHDTVSWYQQALGQGPQFIFQYYEEEERQRGNFPDRFSGHQFPNYSSELNVNALLLGDSALYLCASSDSGAPADEQFFGPGTRLTVL.

On this clone itself: At one boundary the junction diverges from the germline segment, which might be a read error. V and J are TRBV7-3 and TRBJ2-1, with 14 bases matching TRBD2. CDR1 and CDR2 from the germline V gene are SGHTA and FQGTGA. The CDR3 is made up of 18 amino acids. Here the CDR3 reads CASSLTSGLAGAPNEQFF. In DNA form, the CDR3 reads TGTGCCAGCAGCCTAACATCGGGACTAGCGGGGGCCCCAAATGAGCAGTTCTTC.

The chain carries TRBV5-1 and TRBJ2-1; 7 positions agree with TRBD1. The germline V gene encodes CDR1 SGHRS and CDR2 YFSETQ. The J segment lost 5 bases and the V segment lost 4 bases, leaving 3 bases of the junction unmatched. There are 13 residues in the CDR3. CDR3 DNA sequence: TGCGCCAGCAGCCGACAGGGAAACAATGAGCAGTTCTTC. Protein product: CASSRQGNNEQFF.

This clone appeared once. This CDR3 is CASGLVVGGHRGYEQYF. The DNA of the CDR3 is TGTGCTAGTGGTTTGGTAGTAGGGGGCCATAGGGGCTACGAGCAGTACTTC. The chain employs TRBV12-5 and TRBJ2-7, with 7 bases fitting TRBD1. From germline, CDR1 is LGHNT and CDR2 FRNRAP. The CDR3 runs to 17 residues. V lost 0 bases and J lost 3; bases outside the gene matches: 11.

This clone was recorded once. V gene TRBV19 combines with J gene TRBJ1-1; a weak D match, TRBD1 (6 bases). The CDR3 is made up of 12 amino acids. The germline gives CDR1 LNHDA, CDR2 SQIVND (reference sequence). V was cut by 7 bases and J by 7 bases, with 13 bases left in between. The DNA for the CDR3 is TGTGCCAGTACCTCCGACAGGCTTGAAGCTTTCTTT. Amino acid sequence: CASTSDRLEAFF.

This chain links TRBV15 with TRBJ1-2; D is unresolved. Germline values: CDR1 LNHNV, CDR2 YYDKDF (reference sequence). The CDR3 sequence is 19 residues long. Trimming shortened V by 3 bases and J by 8 bases, and 31 bases separated the two germline ends. This chain's CDR3 is CATSSHTPVPEDRLRGYTF. CDR3 DNA: TGTGCCACCAGCAGCCATACGCCTGTTCCGGAGGACCGCCTTAGGGGCTACACCTTC.

The V gene is TRBV12-3 or TRBV12-4, the J gene TRBJ1-5, with no clear D. Trimming pared 7 bases from V and 3 bases from J, leaving 7 bases between. The CDR3 covers 12 residues. The CDR3 region has the DNA TGTGCCAGCACCCGGGCCAATCAGCCCCAGCATTTT. Translated, it gives CASTRANQPQHF.

This chain connects TRBV10-2 to TRBJ2-7; D gene ambiguous. The CDR3 is 13 amino acids. V was clipped by 3 bases and J by 6 bases, with 12 bases between them. Germline V gives CDR1 WSHSY, CDR2 SAAADI. CDR3 residues: CASSEQKGSEQYF. The DNA for the CDR3 is TGCGCCAGCAGTGAACAGAAGGGCAGCGAGCAGTACTTC.